This TCR beta chain derives from a study of blood T cell repertoires in COVID-19. Trimming removed 6 bases from V and 6 bases from J, with 11 bases in between. The CDR3 runs to 13 residues. TCRdb's table, derived via immunoSEQ multiplex PCR, lists solely in-frame clones and lacks some. Of over 75,000 clones in the sample, around 80% were seen once. The receptor's source is a man between 70 and 80 years old with acute or convalescent COVID-19. The sample was peripheral blood. The rearrangement uses TRBV12-3 or TRBV12-4 and TRBJ2-2, with D hard to call. The CDR3 DNA is TGTGCCAGCAGCATTTTGGGCTCCGGGGAGCTGTTTTTT. This gives the protein CASSILGSGELFF.